This T cell receptor (beta chain) is from a study of PD-L1 blockade in urothelial cancer. About the study: The researchers analyzed blood 3 weeks (second dose) and 6 weeks after treatment start.

The CDR3 spans 16 residues. The V end was cut by 0 bases, the J end by 6 bases, with 14 bases between. CDR1 is LNHNV, CDR2 YYDKDF, per germline (reference sequence). The time point here: pretreatment peripheral blood. Patients had urothelial carcinoma that was locally advanced or metastatic. Each patient supplied 1 to 8 pretreatment and on-treatment samples. This clone was found once. Synthetic TCR analog templates were spiked into all PCRs individually. TCRdb's table, derived via immunoSEQ multiplex PCR, lists solely in-frame clones and lacks some. The sample lists fewer than 50,000 clones; approximately 79% were seen once.

The sequencing used PBMCs, collected around atezolizumab (anti-PD-L1) treatment. The TCR sequence derives from a man between 65 and 85 years old with urothelial cancer. The chain joins TRBV15 to TRBJ2-2; possibly TRBD1 for D (6 bases). DNA of the CDR3: TGTGCCACCAGCAGAGACCCGACAGGTTTGGCCGGGGAGCTGTTTTTT. Protein: CATSRDPTGLAGELFF.